This T cell receptor beta chain was sequenced for a study of blood T cell repertoires in COVID-19 (dated by TCRdb to 2020 to 2021). For the wider study: Samples from collaborators originated in the United States, Italy and Spain and spanned both the acute and convalescent phases of COVID-19. The prospective study material was composed of cDNA or gDNA derived from T cells, B-cell-depleted T cells, or PBMCs. The dataset comprised deeply sampled blood TCRbeta repertoires from subjects exposed to, actively infected with, or recovered from COVID-19. The repertoires were released in a freely available public database meant as a resource for research on the immune response to SARS-CoV-2. The samples were drawn from the first 160 participants of the ongoing ImmuneRACE study and from 1,200 or so subjects provided by 6 global collaborators. Sample metadata almost always included a de-identified subject ID, COVID-19 status, age in years and sex. HLA class I and class II types, where available, came from metadata supplied by the sample provider rather than from assay-based typing.

TCRbeta CDR3 regions were amplified from genomic DNA using the immunoSEQ Assay, a bias-controlled multiplex PCR. As for the original processing: Within the assay, amplification of reference gene primers was used to estimate how many nucleated cells each sample contained. To quantify the absolute abundance of each unique TCRbeta CDR3 rearrangement, sequence reads were collapsed and filtered. Productive Simpson clonality was computed per sample as the square root of Simpson's diversity index over productive rearrangements. Held by TCRdb, this immuneACCESS table contains in-frame sequences only and omits some clones. Under half of the omission traces to an unresolved V gene where checked; the cause of the rest is unknown. Clone size and the V and J calls come from that table; the DNA yielded D and trimming. The sample table holds a few hundred thousand clones, of which 80% to 90% were seen once. The top ten hold more than 9% of the sample.

Turning to this clone: Its antigen target is currently unknown. Per-base qualities were not stored, and no clone one base away is much larger.

CDR3 length: 16 amino acids, cysteine to phenylalanine. Only CDR3 DNA remains: 48 bases, in frame from the first base. CDR1 and CDR2, per the germline V gene (reference sequence), are GTSNPN and SVGIG. Deletion took 4 bases off V and 1 base off J, with a span of 19 bases between the germline ends. At one collaborating source in Seattle, patients were enrolled during active infection and were followed longitudinally through the course of disease. The collaborating institutions used their own protocols to collect whole blood in K2EDTA tubes. For TCRbeta analysis, collaborators shipped samples in one of three forms: frozen whole blood, isolated PBMCs, or DNA extracted from either of those sample types. What the authors observed across the whole study: How much clinical and demographic metadata was included differed by source and by participant, and the metadata was provided uncurated.

The sample comprised peripheral blood. The origin of this receptor is a woman aged 25 to 39 with COVID-19, enrolled during active disease. This sequence uses TRBV30 and TRBJ2-5; the D segment could be TRBD2, given 6 matching bases. DNA sequence: TGTGCCTGGATGGTGTCGGTTGGAGGGGTCCAAGAGACCCAGTACTTC. Its protein product is CAWMVSVGGVQETQYF.